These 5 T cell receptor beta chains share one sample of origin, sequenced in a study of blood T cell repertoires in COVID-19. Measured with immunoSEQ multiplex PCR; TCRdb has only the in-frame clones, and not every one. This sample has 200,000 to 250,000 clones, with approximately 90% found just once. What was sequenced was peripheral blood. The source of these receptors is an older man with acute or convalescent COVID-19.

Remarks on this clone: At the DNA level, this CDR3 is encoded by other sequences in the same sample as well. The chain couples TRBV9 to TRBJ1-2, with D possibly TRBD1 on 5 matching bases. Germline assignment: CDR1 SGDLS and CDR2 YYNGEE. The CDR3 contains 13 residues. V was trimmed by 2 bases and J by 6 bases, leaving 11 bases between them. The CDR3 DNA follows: TGTGCCAGCAGCGTGGCAGGGTATAATGGCTACACCTTC. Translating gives CASSVAGYNGYTF.

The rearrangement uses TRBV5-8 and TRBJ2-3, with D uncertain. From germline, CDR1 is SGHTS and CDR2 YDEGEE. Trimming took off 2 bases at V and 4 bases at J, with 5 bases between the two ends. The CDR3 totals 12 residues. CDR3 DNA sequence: TGTGCCAGCAGCTTTCGTTCAGATACGCAGTATTTT. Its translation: CASSFRSDTQYF.

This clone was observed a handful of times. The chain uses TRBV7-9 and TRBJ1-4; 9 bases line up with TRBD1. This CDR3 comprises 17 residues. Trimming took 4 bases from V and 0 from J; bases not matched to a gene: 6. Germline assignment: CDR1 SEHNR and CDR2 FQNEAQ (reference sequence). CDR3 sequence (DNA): TGTGCCAGCAGCTCCCGGGACAGGGATGCAACTAATGAAAAACTGTTTTTT. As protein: CASSSRDRDATNEKLFF. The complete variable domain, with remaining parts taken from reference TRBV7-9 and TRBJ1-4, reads DTGVSQNPRHKITKRGQNVTFRCDPISEHNRLYWYRQTLGQGPEFLTYFQNEAQLEKSRLLSDRFSAERPKGSFSTLEIQRTEQGDSAMYLCASSSRDRDATNEKLFFGSGTQLSVL.

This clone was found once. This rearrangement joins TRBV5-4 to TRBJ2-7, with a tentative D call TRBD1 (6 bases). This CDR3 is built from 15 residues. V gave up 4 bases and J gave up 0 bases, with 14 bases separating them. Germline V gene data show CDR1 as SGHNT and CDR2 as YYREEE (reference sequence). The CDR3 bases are TGTGCCAGCAGCCCACAGGGTAGGGGCTCCTACGAGCAGTACTTC. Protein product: CASSPQGRGSYEQYF.

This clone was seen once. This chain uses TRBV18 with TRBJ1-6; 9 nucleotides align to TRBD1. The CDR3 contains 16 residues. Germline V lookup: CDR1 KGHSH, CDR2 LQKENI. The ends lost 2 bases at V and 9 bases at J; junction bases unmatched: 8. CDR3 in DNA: TGTGCCAGCTCACCAGGGATACAGGGGGCTGGTTCACCCCTCCACTTT. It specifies CASSPGIQGAGSPLHF.